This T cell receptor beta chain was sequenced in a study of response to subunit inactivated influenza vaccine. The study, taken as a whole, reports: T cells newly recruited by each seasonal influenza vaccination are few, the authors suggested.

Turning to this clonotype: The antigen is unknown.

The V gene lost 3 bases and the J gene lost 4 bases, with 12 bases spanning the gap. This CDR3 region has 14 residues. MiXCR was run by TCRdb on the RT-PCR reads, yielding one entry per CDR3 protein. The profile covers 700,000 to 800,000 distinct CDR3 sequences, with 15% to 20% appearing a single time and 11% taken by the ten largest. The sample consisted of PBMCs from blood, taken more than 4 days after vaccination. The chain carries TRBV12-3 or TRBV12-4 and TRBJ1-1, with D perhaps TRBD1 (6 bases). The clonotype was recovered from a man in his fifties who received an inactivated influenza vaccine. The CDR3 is CASSFGGAITEAFF. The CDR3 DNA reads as TGTGCCAGCAGTTTCGGGGGGGCCATCACTGAAGCTTTCTTT.